This paragraph reports one T cell receptor (beta chain). Which antigen it targets is not known. No base-level quality is on record; no much larger clone is a single base apart. The CDR3 measures 15 amino acids from cysteine to phenylalanine. Only the CDR3 part of the read is kept: 45 bases, read in frame from the first base. The junction carries 15 bases between V and J, which are trimmed by 1 base and 8 bases respectively. CDR1 and CDR2 were assigned from the germline V gene (reference sequence) as SEHNR and FQNEAQ. Enrolling through a virtual design, the prospective study's participants ranged in age from roughly 18 to 100 years and lived across about two dozen United States geographic areas. In the prospective study, cohorts were assigned on the basis of participant-reported clinical history obtained from a screening survey and a study questionnaire. Recovered participants in ImmuneRACE Cohort 3 were defined as having two consecutive negative NP/OP PCR tests, clearance from a healthcare professional, or resolution of symptoms. In the prospective study, whole blood, serum and a nasopharyngeal or oropharyngeal swab were collected from each participant by mobile phlebotomists. Prospective study participants could optionally give additional blood draws and questionnaires over a roughly 2-month period. Blood samples from the prospective study were shipped frozen or at room temperature prior to DNA extraction.

TCRbeta CDR3 regions were amplified from genomic DNA by means of the immunoSEQ Assay, a bias-controlled multiplex PCR. The paper's data handling went like this. Nucleated cell counts per sample were estimated from amplification of reference gene primers within the assay. Sequence reads were collapsed and filtered to measure the absolute abundance of every unique TCRbeta CDR3 rearrangement. For each sample, productive Simpson clonality was calculated as the square root of Simpson's diversity index over productive rearrangements. TCRdb provides this immuneACCESS table in a form limited to in-frame rearrangements. Some clones are lacking; in checked studies, under half of them reflect an unresolved V gene, and why the rest are absent is not known. V, J and clone size were drawn from that table, and D and trimming were deduced from the DNA. For this sample there are about 180,000 clones; approximately 85% appear just once. In total, the top ten clones hold more than 7.5% of the sample.

The data stem from a study of blood T cell repertoires in COVID-19 (TCRdb year 2020). Regarding the study in general: Samples covering the acute and convalescent phases of COVID-19 were provided by collaborators in the United States, Italy and Spain. The material from the prospective study consisted of cDNA or gDNA derived from T cells, B-cell-depleted T cells, or PBMCs. Subjects who had been exposed to COVID-19, were actively infected with it, or had recovered from it provided the deeply sampled blood TCRbeta repertoires that made up the dataset. The repertoires were released in a freely available public database meant as a resource for research on the immune response to SARS-CoV-2. Samples were obtained from the ongoing ImmuneRACE study (first 160 participants) and from 1,000 to 1,500 subjects provided by 6 global collaborators. Sample metadata almost always included a de-identified subject ID, COVID-19 status, age in years and sex. HLA class I and class II types, where available, came from metadata supplied by the sample provider rather than from assay-based typing. Broad study findings and their caveats: Clinical and demographic metadata were provided uncurated, with the amount varying by source and participant.

Sequenced input: PBMCs or T cells enriched from blood (not recorded which). This sequence originates from a woman aged 25 to 45 who had recovered from COVID-19. The chain employs TRBV7-9 and TRBJ2-1; a weak D assignment points to TRBD2 (5 bases agree). CDR3 sequence: CASSLGVGETDEQFF. The DNA sequence reads TGTGCCAGCAGCTTAGGGGTGGGAGAAACCGATGAGCAGTTCTTC.